The rows below give T cell receptor beta chains drawn from one sample of a study of blood T cell repertoires in COVID-19. Data came from immunoSEQ multiplex PCR; TCRdb stores just in-frame clones and leaves some out. The sample carries roughly 430,000 clones, nearly 90% recorded once. The sequenced sample consisted of PBMCs or T cells enriched from blood (not recorded which). The receptors originated from a woman under 30 who had been exposed to COVID-19. CDR3s include the opening cysteine and the closing phenylalanine or tryptophan. D genes are given only for firm matches. Clone size appears in some rows only: once, few, many, or a class for an expanded clone.

CDR3 protein	CDR3 DNA	D gene	J gene	clone size	V gene
CASSRQGMGNQPQHF	TGTGCCAGCAGTCGACAGGGGATGGGCAATCAGCCCCAGCATTTT	TRBD1	TRBJ1-5	.	TRBV13
CASSLARDSPLYEQYF	TGTGCCAGCAGCTTGGCCCGAGACAGCCCTCTCTACGAGCAGTACTTC	.	TRBJ2-7	.	TRBV5-8
CASRSLGTFGETQYF	TGTGCCAGCAGGTCATTAGGGACTTTTGGGGAGACCCAGTACTTC	.	TRBJ2-5	.	TRBV7-2
CATSRDRGQGADTF	TGTGCCACCAGCAGAGATAGGGGACAGGGGGCAGACACCTTC	TRBD1	TRBJ1-2	.	TRBV15
CASNFPGGSTEAFF	TGTGCCAGCAACTTCCCCGGGGGTAGCACTGAAGCTTTCTTT	.	TRBJ1-1	.	TRBV11-2
CASSMAPRQAGYGYTF	TGTGCCAGTAGTATGGCCCCTAGACAGGCCGGCTATGGCTACACCTTC	.	TRBJ1-2	.	TRBV19
CASSITSGGHSYNEQFF	TGCGCCAGCAGCATAACTAGCGGGGGCCACTCCTACAATGAGCAGTTCTTC	TRBD2	TRBJ2-1	.	TRBV5-1
CASSLAGVMESPLHF	TGTGCCAGCAGCTTGGCCGGGGTTATGGAGTCACCCCTCCACTTT	.	TRBJ1-6	.	TRBV5-4
CASSPPRPAGGPIAGELFF	TGTGCCAGCAGCCCCCCACGACCGGCGGGGGGGCCGATCGCCGGGGAGCTGTTTTTT	TRBD2	TRBJ2-2	.	TRBV3-1/TRBV3-2
CASSQDPGGLAGVNEQFF	TGCGCCAGCAGCCAAGATCCCGGAGGGCTAGCGGGCGTAAATGAGCAGTTCTTC	TRBD2	TRBJ2-1	.	TRBV4-1
CASSLGLAGTYEQYF	TGTGCCAGCAGCTTAGGACTAGCGGGAACCTACGAGCAGTACTTC	TRBD2	TRBJ2-7	.	TRBV5-6
CASSSKKGDLGTQYF	TGTGCCAGCAGCTCCAAGAAAGGGGATCTGGGTACGCAGTATTTT	.	TRBJ2-3	once	TRBV5-6
CASSPPQSYEQYF	TGTGCCAGCAGTCCTCCCCAGTCCTACGAGCAGTACTTC	.	TRBJ2-7	.	TRBV7-9
CASSIGGTSGSTDTQYF	TGTGCCAGTAGTATAGGCGGGACTAGCGGGAGCACAGATACGCAGTATTTT	TRBD2	TRBJ2-3	.	TRBV19
CASSLPTGEETQYF	TGTGCCAGCAGTCTCCCGACAGGGGAAGAGACCCAGTACTTC	TRBD1	TRBJ2-5	.	TRBV28
CASSQVGGTDNEQFF	TGTGCCAGCAGCCAAGTAGGCGGGACAGACAATGAGCAGTTCTTC	.	TRBJ2-1	.	TRBV3-1/TRBV3-2
CASSPRLALGSTDTQYF	TGTGCCAGCTCACCCCGACTGGCTTTGGGTAGCACAGATACGCAGTATTTT	.	TRBJ2-3	.	TRBV18
CSAPKEGSVDTQYF	TGCAGCGCGCCTAAGGAGGGGTCGGTAGATACGCAGTATTTT	.	TRBJ2-3	.	TRBV29-1
CASSLDRYYGYTF	TGTGCCAGCAGCTTGGATCGGTACTATGGCTACACCTTC	.	TRBJ1-2	.	TRBV5-8
CASSLGTGSSYNSPLHF	TGTGCCAGCTCACTCGGGACAGGGAGCTCCTATAATTCACCCCTCCACTTT	TRBD1	TRBJ1-6	.	TRBV18
CASSPPQANEKLFF	TGTGCCAGCAGCCCGCCTCAGGCTAATGAAAAACTGTTTTTT	.	TRBJ1-4	.	TRBV11-2
CASSDSGANTGELFF	TGCGCCAGCAGTGATAGCGGAGCTAACACCGGGGAGCTGTTTTTT	.	TRBJ2-2	once	TRBV10-1
CASSWGTVNTEAFF	TGTGCCAGCAGCTGGGGGACAGTGAACACTGAAGCTTTCTTT	TRBD1	TRBJ1-1	once	TRBV7-2
CASSAPGTGPYGYTF	TGTGCCAGCAGCGCCCCGGGGACAGGGCCCTATGGCTACACCTTC	TRBD1	TRBJ1-2	.	TRBV9
CASSKPGHYSYNEQFF	TGTGCCAGCAGCAAACCGGGACACTACTCCTACAATGAGCAGTTCTTC	.	TRBJ2-1	.	TRBV5-8
CASSPEGQGKTEAFF	TGTGCCAGCAGCCCTGAAGGACAGGGAAAAACTGAAGCTTTCTTT	TRBD1	TRBJ1-1	.	TRBV28
CASSPRDRAYEQYF	TGTGCCAGCAGCCCCCGGGACAGGGCTTACGAGCAGTACTTC	TRBD1	TRBJ2-7	.	TRBV9
CATMGGSLPVHYGYTF	TGTGCCACCATGGGGGGGTCCCTCCCCGTTCACTATGGCTACACCTTC	.	TRBJ1-2	.	TRBV7-9
CASSSIRGLAGSTDTQYF	TGTGCCAGCAGCTCCATCAGAGGACTAGCGGGCTCCACAGATACGCAGTATTTT	TRBD2	TRBJ2-3	.	TRBV7-2
CASSPGQAVYTF	TGTGCCAGCAGCCCAGGACAGGCTGTCTACACCTTC	TRBD1	TRBJ1-2	.	TRBV7-2
CASSLWLAGGTNEQYF	TGTGCCAGCAGCTTATGGCTAGCGGGAGGGACAAACGAGCAGTACTTC	TRBD2	TRBJ2-7	.	TRBV7-2
CASSIGTGPSYEQYF	TGTGCCAGTAGTATAGGGACAGGGCCCTCCTACGAGCAGTACTTC	TRBD1	TRBJ2-7	few	TRBV19